These 27 T cell receptor beta chains originate from one sample sequenced in a study of T cells in women clearing cervical HPV infection. Generated by immunoSEQ multiplex PCR, the TCRdb table keeps only in-frame clones and is missing some. The listing contains 45,000 to 50,000 clones. The sample was blood buffy coat. These receptors originate from a woman aged 18 to 69 with a cervical HPV16 infection that either progressed to CIN3+ or cleared (not recorded which).

Partial CDR3 DNA: TGTGCCTGGAGTGTCCGACCGGGTATACCTAATGAAAAG. Its translation: CAWSVRPGIPNEK. The whole CDR3 protein reads CAWSVRPGIPNEKLFF. The chain recombines TRBV30 with TRBJ2-2; D gene uncertain. The read terminates 3 residues before the CDR3 end, so the remaining end is supplied by the germline J gene. Germline CDR1 GTSNPN, CDR2 SVGIG (reference sequence). The CDR3 loop spans 16 amino acids.

Points on this clone: The read terminates 3 residues before the CDR3 end, so the remaining end is supplied by the germline J gene. The V call is TRBV19, the J call TRBJ1-4; 8 nucleotides align to TRBD1. Germline V CDR1 and CDR2: LNHDA, SQIVND (reference sequence). J gave up 7 bases and V 9 bases, and 16 bases lay outside the gene matches. This CDR3 region has 16 residues. The sequenced part of the CDR3 DNA is TGTGCCAGCCGGTGGACAGGGCCAACGCGGGGTGAAAAA. Its protein product is CASRWTGPTRGEK. Given in full, the CDR3 is CASRWTGPTRGEKLFF.

For this clone: The CDR3 goes on 3 residues after the read ends, and that part is filled in from the germline J gene. The rearrangement uses TRBV5-4 and TRBJ2-7; TRBD2 is a possible D gene (7 bases). The CDR3 is made up of 16 amino acids. Trimming left V 2 bases short and J 6 bases short, with 21 bases between. Per the germline V gene, CDR1 is SGHNT and CDR2 is YYREEE (reference sequence). CDR3 DNA, as far as it was read: TGTGCCAGCAGCTTTTCTCGAGGGGGGGAAGGGAGCGAG. Its protein is CASSFSRGGEGSE. The CDR3 in full is CASSFSRGGEGSEQYF.

For this clone: The missing CDR3 end, 3 residues past where the read stops, is filled in from the germline J gene. The chain has TRBV19 and TRBJ2-5; 7 nucleotides align to TRBD1. Germline CDR1 reads LNHDA; CDR2 reads SQIVND (reference sequence). The CDR3 covers 14 residues. V dropped 6 bases and J dropped 5; count of bases not matched to a gene: 9. The CDR3 sequence: CASSHNRGQETQYF. CDR3 bases read: TGTGCCAGTAGCCACAACAGGGGACAGGAGACC.

With respect to this clone: The read falls 3 residues short of the CDR3 end, and the missing part is taken from the germline J gene. V is TRBV5-1 and J is TRBJ2-1, with 13 bases matching TRBD2. CDR1 is SGHRS and CDR2 is YFSETQ in the germline V gene. The CDR3 length is 16 residues. V gave up 0 bases and J gave up 7 bases; unmatched junction bases: 4. CDR3: CASSLGTSGRYNEQFF. The sequenced part of the CDR3 DNA is TGCGCCAGCAGCTTGGGGACTAGCGGGAGATATAATGAG.

Notes on this clone: Read coverage stops 3 residues before the CDR3 terminus; the germline J gene supplies the remainder. This sequence joins TRBV30 and TRBJ1-1; 8 nucleotides match TRBD1. V dropped 4 bases and J dropped 4; count of bases not matched to a gene: 5. CDR3 length: 13 amino acids. The germline CDR1 and CDR2 sequences are GTSNPN and SVGIG (reference sequence). CDR3 bases read: TGTGCCTGGACACAACAGGGGGGCACTGAA. The encoded protein is CAWTQQGGTE. The complete CDR3 reads CAWTQQGGTEAFF.

On this clone itself: From the germline J gene comes the end of the CDR3, since the read stops 3 residues before it. J is TRBJ1-5 and V is TRBV14; D possibly corresponds to TRBD1 (5 bases). The V end lost 1 base, the J end lost 1 base, and 14 bases lay between the germline ends. This CDR3 is built from 17 residues. The germline V gene encodes CDR1 SGHDN and CDR2 FVKESK. CDR3 protein: CASSQVLNRRSNQPQHF. Partial CDR3 DNA: TGTGCCAGCAGCCAAGTGCTTAACAGGCGAAGCAATCAGCCC.

CDR3 loop: CASSPAGETQYF. The covered CDR3 bases are TGTGCCAGCTCACCAGCGGGTGAGACC. V gene TRBV18 combines with J gene TRBJ2-5; a possible D gene is TRBD2 (5 bases). The read comes to an end 3 residues before the CDR3 does, leaving the germline J gene to fill in the end. The CDR3 is 12 residues long. Germline loops: CDR1 KGHSH, CDR2 LQKENI. V was clipped by 2 bases and J by 5 bases, with 6 bases between them. The full variable domain, rest sourced from reference TRBV18 and TRBJ2-5, is NAGVMQNPRHLVRRRGQEARLRCSPMKGHSHVYWYRQLPEEGLKFMVYLQKENIIDESGMPKERFSAEFPKEGPSILRIQQVVRGDSAAYFCASSPAGETQYFGPGTRLLVL.

Of note for this clone: The CDR3 end is not reached by the read, which stops 3 residues before it; the germline J gene fills it in. This chain joins TRBV19 and TRBJ1-1; 7 bases map to TRBD1. The CDR3 length is 16 residues. Per the germline V gene, CDR1 is LNHDA and CDR2 is SQIVND (reference sequence). J lost 1 base, V lost 7 bases, and 12 bases had no gene match. Incomplete CDR3 DNA: TGTGCCAGTACCCCAACACAGGGGAGAGCGAACACTGAA. This codes for CASTPTQGRANTE. The full CDR3 sequence reads CASTPTQGRANTEAFF.

About this clone itself: Read data end 3 residues before the CDR3 end; the end is taken from the germline J gene. The chain carries TRBV18 and TRBJ2-2; D might be TRBD1 (6 bases). The length of the CDR3 is 16 residues. Germline lookup yields CDR1 KGHSH and CDR2 LQKENI. Partial CDR3 DNA: TGTGCCAGCTCCGACCGGACAGAGACCGGGGCCAACGTG. This encodes CASSDRTETGANV. The full CDR3 sequence reads CASSDRTETGANVLFF. Looking up the rest from reference TRBV18 and TRBJ2-2 gives the full variable domain: NAGVMQNPRHLVRRRGQEARLRCSPMKGHSHVYWYRQLPEEGLKFMVYLQKENIIDESGMPKERFSAEFPKEGPSILRIQQVVRGDSAAYFCASSDRTETGANVLFFGEGSRLTVL.

As to this clone: The read finishes 3 residues shy of the CDR3 end, and the germline J gene is used to complete it. This chain uses TRBV20-1 with TRBJ2-7; 11 bases map to TRBD1. The length of the CDR3 is 13 residues. Trimming at V came to 6 bases and at J to 3 bases, leaving 4 bases not matched to a gene. Looked up from germline, CDR1 is DFQATT and CDR2 is SNEGSKA (reference sequence). The CDR3 is CSAPGQGVYEQYF. CDR3 DNA (partial): TGCAGTGCCCCGGGACAGGGGGTCTACGAG.

With respect to this clone: The CDR3 end falls 3 residues outside the read, so it is completed with the germline J gene. The chain employs TRBV19 and TRBJ2-2; 10 nucleotides line up with TRBD2. V lost 1 base and J lost 7; bases outside the gene matches: 9. This CDR3 comprises 17 residues. The germline gives CDR1 LNHDA, CDR2 SQIVND (reference sequence). The CDR3 reads CASSIGPSGRVSGELFF. Incomplete CDR3 DNA: TGTGCCAGTAGTATAGGGCCTAGCGGGAGAGTCAGCGGGGAG. Based on the CDR3 plus reference TRBV19 and TRBJ2-2, the full variable domain is DGGITQSPKYLFRKEGQNVTLSCEQNLNHDAMYWYRQDPGQGLRLIYYSQIVNDFQKGDIAEGYSVSREKKESFPLTVTSAQKNPTAFYLCASSIGPSGRVSGELFFGEGSRLTVL.

About this clone itself: From the germline J gene comes the end of the CDR3, since the read stops 3 residues before it. This chain connects TRBV5-8 to TRBJ1-3; D is unresolved. The V gene lost 3 bases and the J gene lost 0 bases, with 10 bases spanning the gap. CDR3 length: 15 residues. CDR1 SGHTS and CDR2 YDEGEE come from the germline V gene. This chain's CDR3 is CASSYHTISGNTIYF. Partial CDR3 DNA: TGTGCCAGCAGCTACCACACTATCTCTGGAAACACC.

As to this clone: Read sequence stops 3 residues before the CDR3 end, and the germline J gene provides the missing end. The V call is TRBV5-1, the J call TRBJ1-1, with D perhaps TRBD1 (5 bases). Germline CDR1 reads SGHRS; CDR2 reads YFSETQ. Trimming cost V 2 bases and J 1 base, with 9 bases left between them. The CDR3 totals 14 residues. CDR3 sequence: CASSFGGANTEAFF. CDR3 DNA (partial): TGCGCCAGCAGCTTCGGGGGTGCGAACACTGAA.

CDR3 in amino acids: CAWGIGTSGSGKTQYF. The CDR3 bases that were read are TGTGCCTGGGGAATCGGGACTAGCGGGAGTGGTAAGACG. The gene calls are TRBV30 and TRBJ2-3; 14 bases align to TRBD2. The read ends 3 residues before the CDR3 terminus; that terminus is restored from the germline J gene. Germline CDR1 GTSNPN, CDR2 SVGIG (reference sequence). The CDR3 has 16 amino acids.

With regard to this clone: The CDR3 goes on 3 residues after the read ends, and that part is filled in from the germline J gene. This rearrangement joins TRBV5-1 to TRBJ2-3; TRBD1 might be the D (6 bases). This CDR3 is 12 amino acids long. Germline CDR1 reads SGHRS; CDR2 reads YFSETQ. The part of the CDR3 DNA that was read is TGCGCCAGCCGGACTCAACAGGGCACG. Residues: CASRTQQGT. The CDR3 as a whole reads CASRTQQGTQYF.

A remark on this clone: The read ends 3 residues early relative to the CDR3; the germline J gene fills the gap. The chain employs TRBV7-2 and TRBJ2-5, with unresolved D. Between the trimmed V and J ends, which lost 5 bases and 5 bases, there was a span of 6 bases. The CDR3 totals 11 residues. From germline, CDR1 is SGHTA and CDR2 FQGNSA. The sequenced part of the CDR3 DNA is TGTGCCAGCAGCCCCGCGGAGACC. Residues: CASSPAET. From start to end, the CDR3 is CASSPAETQYF.

On this clone itself: The read is 3 residues too short to cover the CDR3 end, so that end is filled in from the germline J gene. The rearrangement uses TRBV20-1 and TRBJ2-7; TRBD2 matches at 9 bases. Germline V gene lookup returns CDR1 DFQATT and CDR2 SNEGSKA (reference sequence). V lost 1 base to trimming and J lost 6 bases; unmatched junction nucleotides: 4. The CDR3 runs 13 residues. The CDR3 sequence is CSARVGLAGEQYF. Partial CDR3 DNA: TGCAGTGCTAGAGTGGGACTAGCAGGCGAG.

Of note for this clone: Read sequence stops 3 residues before the CDR3 end, and the germline J gene provides the missing end. This chain connects TRBV20-1 to TRBJ2-1, with TRBD1 identical over 10 bases. This CDR3 contains 12 residues. Losses at the gene ends were 6 bases for V and 7 bases for J; bases not matched to a gene: 3. Germline CDR1 reads DFQATT; CDR2 reads SNEGSKA (reference sequence). The CDR3 DNA, read in part, is TGCAGTGCAGCGGACAGGGGGAATGAG. Residues: CSAADRGNE. The CDR3 reads in full as CSAADRGNEQFF.

To note about this clone: The read terminates 3 residues ahead of where the CDR3 ends, so the germline J gene completes it. The chain joins TRBV30 to TRBJ2-5; D uncertain. CDR1 GTSNPN and CDR2 SVGIG come from the germline V gene (reference sequence). The CDR3 covers 14 residues. Trimming left V 4 bases short and J 5 bases short, with 17 bases between. The CDR3 protein is CAWTPTSLRETQYF. The sequenced part of the CDR3 DNA is TGTGCCTGGACCCCGACTTCTCTTCGGGAGACC.

About this clone: With the read ending 3 residues before the CDR3 end, the germline J gene is used to fill in that end. The rearrangement uses TRBV7-9 and TRBJ1-6; D uncertain. Germline-derived CDR1 and CDR2 are SEHNR and FQNEAQ (reference sequence). The CDR3 consists of 14 residues. Between the trimmed V and J ends, which lost 6 bases and 5 bases, there was a span of 11 bases. Partial CDR3 DNA: TGTGCCAGCAGTTCCTTCGGGGATAATTCACCC. Its protein is CASSSFGDNSP. The full CDR3 protein reads CASSSFGDNSPLHF.

A note on this clone: The CDR3 is cut off 3 residues early in the read; its end comes from the germline J gene. V gene TRBV5-1 combines with J gene TRBJ2-5, with 7 bases matching TRBD1. CDR3 size: 14 residues. CDR1 and CDR2 (germline): SGHRS, YFSETQ. CDR3 residues: CASSSGTATDTQYF. The sequenced CDR3 bases are TGCGCCAGCAGCTCCGGGACAGCGACAGATACC.

As for this clone: The read finishes 3 residues shy of the CDR3 end, and the germline J gene is used to complete it. This rearrangement joins TRBV11-1 to TRBJ2-1; maybe TRBD2 (5 bases). V lost 3 bases to trimming and J lost 0 bases, with 6 bases between them. Germline CDR1 and CDR2: SGHAT and FQDESV (reference sequence). The CDR3 extends over 14 amino acids. CDR3 bases read: TGTGCCAGCAGCTTCGCGGGCTCCTACAATGAG. Its translation is CASSFAGSYNE. The CDR3 in full is CASSFAGSYNEQFF.

Comment on this clone: The CDR3 end falls 3 residues outside the read, so it is completed with the germline J gene. The J gene is TRBJ2-3, the V gene TRBV20-1; D call uncertain. Germline assignment: CDR1 DFQATT and CDR2 SNEGSKA (reference sequence). The CDR3 consists of 14 residues. The CDR3 bases that were read are TGCAGTGCTAGAGATCCGTCTACCCAAGAGACG. Translated: CSARDPSTQET. The entire CDR3 sequence reads CSARDPSTQETQYF.

Comment on this clone: The read terminates 3 residues before the CDR3 end, so the remaining end is supplied by the germline J gene. The chain has TRBV20-1 and TRBJ2-5, with a weak D call TRBD2 (5 bases). The CDR3 is made up of 11 amino acids. V was cut by 7 bases and J by 2 bases, with 8 bases left in between. Per the germline V gene, CDR1 is DFQATT and CDR2 is SNEGSKA (reference sequence). The CDR3 here is CSGTLQETQYF. The CDR3 DNA, read in part, is TGCAGTGGGACTTTACAAGAGACC.

Concerning this clone: Read sequence stops 3 residues before the CDR3 end, and the germline J gene provides the missing end. This chain connects TRBV6-2 or TRBV6-3 to TRBJ1-1; 11 nucleotides line up with TRBD1. Per germline, CDR1 MNHEY and CDR2 SVGEGT. This CDR3 region has 13 residues. The sequenced part of the CDR3 DNA is TGTGCCAGCAGTCAAGGACAGGGGGCGAAA. This codes for CASSQGQGAK. The full CDR3 protein is CASSQGQGAKAFF.

The sequenced part of the CDR3 DNA is TGCGCCAGCAGCTTGGGGGGCGCAGATACG. This encodes CASSLGGADT. The entire CDR3 protein reads CASSLGGADTQYF. The genes are TRBV5-1 and TRBJ2-3; TRBD1 might be the D (5 bases). The read ends 3 residues early relative to the CDR3; the germline J gene fills the gap. The length of the CDR3 is 13 residues. V was trimmed by 0 bases and J by 4 bases, leaving 6 bases between them. The germline V gene encodes CDR1 SGHRS and CDR2 YFSETQ.